A selection of T cell receptor beta chains follows, all from one sample in a study of cytomegalovirus exposure and HLA in healthy donors. The table came from immunoSEQ multiplex PCR; TCRdb's copy has only in-frame clones and leaves some out. The repertoire holds 45,000 to 60,000 clones, with 73% as singletons. The specimen sequenced was PBMCs. These receptors came from a young man in good health and CMV-seronegative. Both conserved end residues are part of each CDR3. D genes are given only for firm matches. For some rows the clone size is stated as once, few or many, or as a class when expanded; others skip it.

J gene: TRBJ2-2
D gene: TRBD2
V gene: TRBV4-2
clone size: .
CDR3 DNA: TGTGCCAGCAGCCAACTAGAGACTAGCGGGACCGGGGAGCTGTTTTTT
CDR3 protein: CASSQLETSGTGELFF

J gene: TRBJ2-3
D gene: .
V gene: TRBV14
clone size: .
CDR3 DNA: TGTGCCAGCAGCCCCCGGGAGAACACAGATACGCAGTATTTT
CDR3 protein: CASSPRENTDTQYF

J gene: TRBJ1-2
D gene: TRBD1
V gene: TRBV6-5
clone size: once
CDR3 DNA: TGTGCCAGCAGGGAGTGGGGGACAGCCGGGCATGGCTACACCTTC
CDR3 protein: CASREWGTAGHGYTF

J gene: TRBJ1-2
D gene: .
V gene: TRBV29-1
clone size: .
CDR3 DNA: TGCAGCGTTGTTCTCTGGGAGTCAGGCTATGGCTACACCTTC
CDR3 protein: CSVVLWESGYGYTF

J gene: TRBJ1-2
D gene: .
V gene: TRBV6-6
clone size: .
CDR3 DNA: TGTGCCAGCAGAAGCCGGGACTTAGGCTATGGCTACACCTTC
CDR3 protein: CASRSRDLGYGYTF

J gene: TRBJ2-1
D gene: .
V gene: TRBV2
clone size: .
CDR3 DNA: TGTGCCAGCAGTGAAGAACAAACAGATTACAATGAGCAGTTCTTC
CDR3 protein: CASSEEQTDYNEQFF

J gene: TRBJ2-5
D gene: TRBD1
V gene: TRBV29-1
clone size: .
CDR3 DNA: TGCAGCGGCGGACAGGGCGGCGAGACCCAGTACTTC
CDR3 protein: CSGGQGGETQYF

J gene: TRBJ2-7
D gene: .
V gene: TRBV9
clone size: .
CDR3 DNA: TGTGCCAGCAGCGTAGGCAATTACCGGGACTACGAGCAGTACTTC
CDR3 protein: CASSVGNYRDYEQYF

J gene: TRBJ1-4
D gene: .
V gene: TRBV5-1
clone size: .
CDR3 DNA: TGCGCCAGCAGCTTGGGGGCAGGGGTTGGTGAAAAACTGTTTTTT
CDR3 protein: CASSLGAGVGEKLFF

J gene: TRBJ2-3
D gene: TRBD2
V gene: TRBV5-1
clone size: .
CDR3 DNA: TGCGCCAGCAGCCGCGCCGGAGGACTAGCGGGAGGCCCCACAGATACGCAGTATTTT
CDR3 protein: CASSRAGGLAGGPTDTQYF

J gene: TRBJ2-6
D gene: .
V gene: TRBV19
clone size: .
CDR3 DNA: TGTGCCAGTAGTATAGATGGAGTAGGTCTCGGGGGGGCCAACGTCCTGACTTTC
CDR3 protein: CASSIDGVGLGGANVLTF

J gene: TRBJ1-3
D gene: .
V gene: TRBV7-8
clone size: .
CDR3 DNA: TGTGCCAGCAGCTTAACGACAGACTCTGGAAACACCATATATTTT
CDR3 protein: CASSLTTDSGNTIYF

J gene: TRBJ1-6
D gene: .
V gene: TRBV20-1
clone size: .
CDR3 DNA: TGCAGTGCTTTTACAGGGAAACCCCTCCACTTT
CDR3 protein: CSAFTGKPLHF

J gene: TRBJ1-5
D gene: .
V gene: TRBV30
clone size: .
CDR3 DNA: TGTGCCTGGAGTGTAAGGCCCCGACGGGGGAAGGACAATCAGCCCCAGCATTTT
CDR3 protein: CAWSVRPRRGKDNQPQHF

J gene: TRBJ2-7
D gene: TRBD2
V gene: TRBV27
clone size: .
CDR3 DNA: TGTGCCAGCAGTTTAGGCTCTAGCGGCTCCTACGAGCAGTACTTC
CDR3 protein: CASSLGSSGSYEQYF

J gene: TRBJ1-2
D gene: TRBD1
V gene: TRBV5-1
clone size: .
CDR3 DNA: TGCGCCAGCAGCTTTGACAGGGGCGATAACTATGGCTACACCTTC
CDR3 protein: CASSFDRGDNYGYTF

J gene: TRBJ2-1
D gene: .
V gene: TRBV10-3
clone size: few
CDR3 DNA: TGTGCCATCAGTGAGAGGAGTGAGCAGTTCTTC
CDR3 protein: CAISERSEQFF

J gene: TRBJ1-1
D gene: .
V gene: TRBV28
clone size: few
CDR3 DNA: TGTGCCAGCAGTCAGAAACTGAACACTGAAGCTTTCTTT
CDR3 protein: CASSQKLNTEAFF

J gene: TRBJ2-1
D gene: TRBD2
V gene: TRBV9
clone size: .
CDR3 DNA: TGTGCCAGCAGCGTTGCAGCGGGAGCCTACAATGAGCAGTTCTTC
CDR3 protein: CASSVAAGAYNEQFF

J gene: TRBJ2-7
D gene: TRBD2
V gene: TRBV4-1
clone size: .
CDR3 DNA: TGCGCCAGCAGCCAAGACGGACTAGCGGGAAACGAGCAGTACTTC
CDR3 protein: CASSQDGLAGNEQYF

J gene: TRBJ1-1
D gene: TRBD1
V gene: TRBV11-1
clone size: .
CDR3 DNA: TGTGCCAGCAGCGCACAGGGGACTGAAGCTTTCTTT
CDR3 protein: CASSAQGTEAFF

J gene: TRBJ2-7
D gene: .
V gene: TRBV29-1
clone size: .
CDR3 DNA: TGCAGCGTTGTCCCAGGGGACCCCGTGGTTGGCGAGCAGTACTTC
CDR3 protein: CSVVPGDPVVGEQYF

J gene: TRBJ1-1
D gene: .
V gene: TRBV4-1
clone size: .
CDR3 DNA: TGCGCCAGCAGCCAAGATAGGGGGGGGAACACTGAAGCTTTCTTT
CDR3 protein: CASSQDRGGNTEAFF

J gene: TRBJ2-7
D gene: .
V gene: TRBV5-1
clone size: once
CDR3 DNA: TGCGCCAGCAGCTTGGGAATTAGCGGCTACGAGCAGTACTTC
CDR3 protein: CASSLGISGYEQYF

J gene: TRBJ2-1
D gene: TRBD2
V gene: TRBV10-1
clone size: .
CDR3 DNA: TGCGCCAGCAGTGGAGGGAGCGGGAGGGGGCACAATGAGCAGTTCTTC
CDR3 protein: CASSGGSGRGHNEQFF

J gene: TRBJ1-4
D gene: .
V gene: TRBV5-4
clone size: .
CDR3 DNA: TGTGCCAGCAGCCTTCGAACCCCCCCAGGGAAAGCTAATGAAAAACTGTTTTTT
CDR3 protein: CASSLRTPPGKANEKLFF

J gene: TRBJ2-1
D gene: TRBD2
V gene: TRBV29-1
clone size: .
CDR3 DNA: TGCAGCGTTGACAGGGGGACTAGCGGGATCAATGAGCAGTTCTTC
CDR3 protein: CSVDRGTSGINEQFF

J gene: TRBJ2-7
D gene: TRBD2
V gene: TRBV11-2
clone size: .
CDR3 DNA: TGTGCCAGCAGGATCCTCCGGACTAGCGCCTCCTACGAGCAGTACTTC
CDR3 protein: CASRILRTSASYEQYF

J gene: TRBJ2-7
D gene: TRBD1
V gene: TRBV19
clone size: .
CDR3 DNA: TGTGCCAGTAGTACCAGGGGGCGTCCCTACGAGCAGTACTTC
CDR3 protein: CASSTRGRPYEQYF

J gene: TRBJ2-1
D gene: TRBD2
V gene: TRBV7-2
clone size: .
CDR3 DNA: TGTGCCAGCAAGGGCGGCGGGAGCTCCTACAATGAGCAGTTCTTC
CDR3 protein: CASKGGGSSYNEQFF

J gene: TRBJ2-7
D gene: TRBD1
V gene: TRBV29-1
clone size: .
CDR3 DNA: TGCAGCGCCTCCGGGACAGGGGATTACGAGCAGTACTTC
CDR3 protein: CSASGTGDYEQYF

J gene: TRBJ2-1
D gene: TRBD2
V gene: TRBV10-1
clone size: .
CDR3 DNA: TGCGCCAGCAGTGAGAGGTTAGGACTAGCGGGAGATAAGACCTACAATGAGCAGTTCTTC
CDR3 protein: CASSERLGLAGDKTYNEQFF

J gene: TRBJ1-2
D gene: .
V gene: TRBV4-3
clone size: .
CDR3 DNA: TGCGCCAGCAGCCAAGATGGTGGGAGAACCTATGGCTACACCTTC
CDR3 protein: CASSQDGGRTYGYTF

J gene: TRBJ2-5
D gene: .
V gene: TRBV5-1
clone size: .
CDR3 DNA: TGCGCCAGCAGCGTTGAGGAGACCCAGTACTTC
CDR3 protein: CASSVEETQYF

J gene: TRBJ2-7
D gene: .
V gene: TRBV5-6
clone size: .
CDR3 DNA: TGTGCCAGCAGCCCCCGAGGGGGGGCGCCAAACTCCTACGAGCAGTACTTC
CDR3 protein: CASSPRGGAPNSYEQYF

J gene: TRBJ2-1
D gene: .
V gene: TRBV29-1
clone size: .
CDR3 DNA: TGCAGCGCAGACAGGACGACTTACAATGAGCAGTTCTTC
CDR3 protein: CSADRTTYNEQFF

J gene: TRBJ1-3
D gene: TRBD1
V gene: TRBV29-1
clone size: .
CDR3 DNA: TGCAGCGTTGAGTTTGCGGGGGGACAGGGAGTCTCAGGAAACACCATATATTTT
CDR3 protein: CSVEFAGGQGVSGNTIYF

J gene: TRBJ1-1
D gene: TRBD1
V gene: TRBV4-1
clone size: .
CDR3 DNA: TGCGCCAGCAGCATAAGACAGGGAACTGAAGCTTTCTTT
CDR3 protein: CASSIRQGTEAFF

J gene: TRBJ2-3
D gene: .
V gene: TRBV7-2
clone size: .
CDR3 DNA: TGTGCCAGCAGCTCCCGTCCCACAGATACGCAGTATTTT
CDR3 protein: CASSSRPTDTQYF

J gene: TRBJ2-1
D gene: .
V gene: TRBV5-4
clone size: .
CDR3 DNA: TGTGCCAGCAGCCGTGGCGGGAAAAGCCCCAGCAATGAGCAGTTCTTC
CDR3 protein: CASSRGGKSPSNEQFF

J gene: TRBJ2-7
D gene: .
V gene: TRBV6-5
clone size: once
CDR3 DNA: TGTGCCAGCAGTTACTTTAGGACATCTGACGAGCAGTACTTC
CDR3 protein: CASSYFRTSDEQYF

J gene: TRBJ2-7
D gene: TRBD1
V gene: TRBV28
clone size: .
CDR3 DNA: TGTGCCAGCAGTTTATCCCAGGACAGGGGCGAGCAGTACTTC
CDR3 protein: CASSLSQDRGEQYF

J gene: TRBJ1-5
D gene: TRBD1
V gene: TRBV27
clone size: .
CDR3 DNA: TGTGCCAGCAAATCTGGACAGGGACCGAATCAGCCCCAGCATTTT
CDR3 protein: CASKSGQGPNQPQHF